This T cell receptor beta chain came from a study of control samples from healthy donors and cancer patients. Germline CDR1 reads LGHNT; CDR2 reads FRNRAP. The CDR3 runs to 17 residues. After removal of 4 bases from V and 5 bases from J, the junction contained 15 bases not matched to a gene. The data were produced by immunoSEQ multiplex PCR, yet TCRdb's version contains in-frame clones alone and is incomplete. The sample contains tens of thousands of clones, 70% to 85% of which appear only once. Sequenced material: PBMCs. This clonotype was sampled from a man in his 70s with lung cancer. The rearrangement links TRBV12-5 to TRBJ1-1; TRBD1 aligns across 8 bases. The CDR3 region has the DNA TGTGCTAGTGGTTCCAAGACAGGGGCGGTGAGAATGACTGAAGCTTTCTTT. Residues: CASGSKTGAVRMTEAFF.